Following are 13 T cell receptor beta chains from one sample sequenced in a study of spatial heterogeneity in lung cancer. Notes on the study in general: Tumoral mutation counts were tracked by counts of expanded intratumoral alpha and beta TCRs.

The antigens of these receptors remain unknown. One entry per CDR3 protein results from TCRdb running MiXCR on the 5' RACE reads. The sample lists 1,300 to 1,500 distinct CDR3 sequences, 20% to 25% seen once, with about 18% in the top ten. Sample time point: sample taken at primary tumor resection. The sample consisted of lung tumor tissue, taken at surgery. The receptors were sampled from a male donor with early-stage non-small cell lung cancer.

This clonotype was counted a few times. Because this beta chain is a stray read in a library intended to capture alpha chains, its abundance should not be given much weight. V and J are TRBV6-2 or TRBV6-3 and TRBJ2-7; no clear D gene. Germline V lookup: CDR1 MNHEY, CDR2 SVGEGT. This CDR3 has 9 amino acids. V was shortened by 9 bases and J by 5 bases, with 5 bases between the two germline ends. This chain's CDR3 is CARNNEQYF. CDR3 nucleotide sequence: TGTGCCAGGAATAACGAGCAGTACTTC.

A word on this clonotype: The library was prepared for alpha chains; this beta chain is a stray read, so its frequency means little. The chain recombines TRBV10-3 with TRBJ2-7; TRBD1 matches 7 bases. J was trimmed by 2 bases and V by 9 bases; bases with no gene match: 4. Germline CDR1 reads ENHRY; CDR2 reads SYGVKD. The CDR3 extends over 12 amino acids. The CDR3 loop is CAMSTGTYEQYF. DNA of the CDR3: TGTGCCATGTCGACAGGGACCTACGAGCAGTACTTC.

In its sample, this clonotype ranks as medium-sized. This beta chain is a stray sequence in a library constructed for alpha chains; its clone size is not meaningful. The genes are TRBV7-9 and TRBJ2-5; no clear D. The V gene lost 5 bases and the J gene lost 1 base, with 11 bases spanning the gap. Per germline, CDR1 SEHNR and CDR2 FQNEAQ (reference sequence). The CDR3 consists of 14 residues. CDR3 sequence: CASSRAGGQETQYF. The DNA for the CDR3 is TGTGCCAGCAGCCGGGCAGGCGGCCAAGAGACCCAGTACTTC.

This clonotype was counted a few times. This beta chain is a stray read from a library made for alpha chains; its abundance is not meaningful. The V and J genes are TRBV30 and TRBJ2-1; no definite D call. Germline CDR1 GTSNPN, CDR2 SVGIG (reference sequence). This CDR3 is built from 12 residues. Trimming removed 3 bases from V and 0 bases from J, with 3 bases in between. The CDR3 sequence is CAWRSSYNEQFF. CDR3 DNA sequence: TGTGCCTGGAGGAGCTCCTACAATGAGCAGTTCTTC.

On this clonotype: For a library built for alpha chains, this beta chain is a stray read; little rests on its size. The chain employs TRBV29-1 and TRBJ1-2; TRBD1 agrees at 9 bases. CDR3 size: 13 residues. Per the germline V gene, CDR1 is SQVTM and CDR2 is ANQGSEA. V was clipped by 6 bases and J by 8 bases; unmatched bases: 10. CDR3 sequence (DNA): TGCAGCGTGGCTCAACAGGGGGCTCAGGGCTACACCTTC. This gives the protein CSVAQQGAQGYTF. The entire variable domain, with the rest obtained from reference TRBV29-1 and TRBJ1-2, is as follows: SAVISQKPSRDICQRGTSLTIQCQVDSQVTMMFWYRQQPGQSLTLIATANQGSEATYESGFVIDKFPISRPNLTFSTLTVSNMSPEDSSIYLCSVAQQGAQGYTFGSGTRLTVV.

By share of the sample, this clonotype is large. The library was built for alpha chains, so this beta chain is an off-target read and its size means little. This rearrangement joins TRBV5-6 to TRBJ2-5; D gene uncertain. The CDR3 is 14 amino acids. From germline, CDR1 is SGHDT and CDR2 YYEEEE. V was shortened by 4 bases and J by 0 bases, with 10 bases between the two germline ends. The CDR3 region is CASSSPANQETQYF. In DNA form, the CDR3 reads TGTGCCAGCAGCAGCCCAGCGAACCAAGAGACCCAGTACTTC.

By share of the sample, this clonotype is large. Since it is a stray read in a library aimed at alpha chains, this beta chain has a size that is not meaningful. Written as DNA, the CDR3 is TGTGCCACCTCCTTGAGTCGTGGGCCCCAGCATTTT. Protein: CATSLSRGPQHF. The J gene is TRBJ1-5, the V gene TRBV15; D uncertain. Germline V gives CDR1 LNHNV, CDR2 YYDKDF (reference sequence). The CDR3 totals 12 residues. Trimming removed 8 bases at V and 9 bases at J, with 14 bases between.

This clonotype has more than one count but fewer than ten. This beta chain was picked up by a library intended for alpha chains and is off target, so its count carries little meaning. The chain uses TRBV7-9 and TRBJ2-5, with TRBD1 identical over 7 bases. Per the germline V gene, CDR1 is SEHNR and CDR2 is FQNEAQ (reference sequence). The CDR3 contains 13 residues. V lost 5 bases to trimming and J lost 2 bases; unmatched junction nucleotides: 2. The CDR3 coding sequence is TGTGCCAGCAGCCGGACAGGTCAAGAGACCCAGTACTTC. Its translation: CASSRTGQETQYF.

Relative to its sample, this clonotype is medium-sized. In a library made to pick up alpha chains, this beta chain is a stray read with a size that means little. This rearrangement joins TRBV7-8 to TRBJ1-2, with D possibly TRBD1 on 5 matching bases. The germline CDR1 and CDR2 sequences are SGHVS and FQNEAQ. The CDR3 length is 13 residues. Between the trimmed V and J ends, which lost 8 bases and 4 bases, there was a span of 14 bases. The CDR3 DNA follows: TGTGCCAGCGCTAGTACAGGCCTCTATGGCTACACCTTC. Protein sequence: CASASTGLYGYTF.

Concerning this clonotype itself: For a library built for alpha chains, this beta chain is a stray read; little rests on its size. The rearrangement joins TRBV4-3 to TRBJ2-1; TRBD2 aligns across 8 bases. The CDR3 loop spans 14 amino acids. Germline V gene sequence: CDR1 LGHNA, CDR2 YSLEER. V gave up 4 bases and J gave up 4 bases; unmatched junction bases: 3. CDR3 amino acids: CASSPGLAYNEQFF. The CDR3 DNA is TGCGCCAGCAGCCCTGGACTAGCTTACAATGAGCAGTTCTTC.

This clonotype was picked up a small number of times. The library was prepared for alpha chains; this beta chain is a stray read, so its frequency means little. The V and J genes are TRBV29-1 and TRBJ2-7; D gene unclear. This CDR3 region has 11 residues. Germline CDR1 reads SQVTM; CDR2 reads ANQGSEA. Trimming took 1 base from V and 3 from J, leaving 4 bases between them. The CDR3: CSVEVVYEQYF. CDR3 coding DNA: TGCAGCGTTGAAGTCGTCTACGAGCAGTACTTC.

Worth noting for this clonotype: This beta chain is a stray read from a library made for alpha chains; its abundance is not meaningful. This chain joins TRBV3-1 and TRBJ2-7, with unresolved D. The CDR3 runs to 13 residues. Germline CDR1 is LGHDT and CDR2 is YNNKEL (reference sequence). V was cut by 5 bases and J by 1 base, with 9 bases left in between. The CDR3 DNA reads as TGTGCCAGCAGCATCGACCCTTCCTACGAGCAGTACTTC. Translating gives CASSIDPSYEQYF.

About this clonotype: Since it is a stray read in a library aimed at alpha chains, this beta chain has a size that is not meaningful. The chain is built from TRBV29-1 and TRBJ2-7; TRBD2 matches at 7 bases. After removal of 4 bases from V and 7 bases from J, the junction contained 13 bases not matched to a gene. This CDR3 is built from 14 residues. Germline V gene lookup returns CDR1 SQVTM and CDR2 ANQGSEA. The CDR3 sequence is CSVGFRGVTREQYF. DNA for the CDR3: TGCAGCGTTGGATTTCGGGGGGTTACGCGGGAGCAGTACTTC.